This passage covers 20 T cell receptor beta chains from one sample sequenced in a study of blood T cell repertoires in COVID-19. Clones were sequenced by immunoSEQ multiplex PCR, and TCRdb holds only the in-frame ones, with some missing. The sample lists 180,000 or so clones; 80% to 90% were seen once. Sequencing used peripheral blood. All receptors derive from a man between 60 and 75 years old with acute or convalescent COVID-19.

This sequence joins TRBV6-5 and TRBJ1-1; D remains ambiguous. V gave up 6 bases and J gave up 8 bases, with 13 bases separating them. This CDR3 has 12 amino acids. Per germline, CDR1 MNHEY and CDR2 SVGAGI. CDR3 protein: CASRRGPKEAFF. The CDR3 nucleotides are TGTGCCAGCAGACGCGGGCCGAAGGAAGCTTTCTTT.

This clone appeared a few times. The chain joins TRBV5-4 to TRBJ2-5; TRBD2 matches 7 bases. Germline V gene sequence: CDR1 SGHNT, CDR2 YYREEE (reference sequence). The CDR3 sequence is 14 residues long. The trim removed 5 bases at V and 2 bases at J, leaving 6 bases unmatched. CDR3: CASRIAGSQETQYF. The CDR3 DNA is TGTGCCAGCAGGATAGCGGGCTCACAAGAGACCCAGTACTTC.

The gene calls are TRBV29-1 and TRBJ1-5, with 7 bases aligning to TRBD1. Germline-derived CDR1 and CDR2 are SQVTM and ANQGSEA. This CDR3 comprises 12 residues. Trimming took 6 bases from V and 4 from J; bases not matched to a gene: 3. This CDR3 is CSVRQGNQPQHF. The CDR3 bases are TGCAGCGTCCGACAGGGAAATCAGCCCCAGCATTTT.

The V call is TRBV21-1, the J call TRBJ2-7; the table's D call TRBD1 went unverified against the DNA. TRBV21-1 is annotated as a pseudogene. CDR3 length equals 15 residues. The DNA for the CDR3 is TGTGCCAGCAGCAAAGGTAACAGGTTGATACACGAGCAGTACTTC. Its protein product is CASSKGNRLIHEQYF.

The chain links TRBV2 to TRBJ2-1; no firm D call. Between the trimmed V and J ends, which lost 4 bases and 7 bases, there was a span of 14 bases. CDR3 length equals 14 residues. Germline V gives CDR1 SNHLY, CDR2 FYNNEI. CDR3 nucleotides: TGTGCCAGCAGTGGGGTAACTTCGAGGAATGAGCAGTTCTTC. Translating gives CASSGVTSRNEQFF.

A single count supports this clone. The chain uses TRBV28 and TRBJ2-7, with 8 positions matching TRBD1. Germline CDR1 and CDR2: MDHEN and SYDVKM. V was clipped by 4 bases and J by 6 bases; unmatched bases: 14. The CDR3 consists of 16 residues. CDR3 nucleotides: TGTGCCAGCAGTTCGACCTCCGGGACAGGCTTGTCCGAGCAGTACTTC. It translates to CASSSTSGTGLSEQYF.

The chain has TRBV10-1 and TRBJ2-7, with 9 bases lining up with TRBD2. Germline V CDR1 and CDR2: WNHNN, SYGVQD (reference sequence). CDR3 size: 15 residues. V gave up 6 bases and J gave up 3 bases; unmatched junction bases: 9. As DNA, the CDR3 is TGCGCCAGCAGCCTTAGCGGGAGAGCTTTCTACGAGCAGTACTTC. It translates to CASSLSGRAFYEQYF.

This chain links TRBV6-6 with TRBJ2-7; tentative D call: TRBD2 (6 bases). Germline V lookup: CDR1 MNHNY, CDR2 SVGAGI (reference sequence). The V end lost 10 bases, the J end lost 7 bases, and 20 bases lay between the germline ends. CDR3 length equals 13 residues. The DNA for the CDR3 is TGTGCCACGTCGGGAGACTCCCTATTGGAGCAGTACTTC. Translated: CATSGDSLLEQYF.

The rearrangement uses TRBV28 and TRBJ2-5, with 7 bases identical to TRBD2. J gave up 4 bases and V 10 bases, and 3 bases lay outside the gene matches. From germline, CDR1 is MDHEN and CDR2 SYDVKM. The CDR3 consists of 11 residues. In DNA form, the CDR3 reads TGTGCCACCAAGCGGGGAGAGACCCAGTACTTC. Protein product: CATKRGETQYF.

The rearrangement joins TRBV11-2 to TRBJ2-4; unclear D gene. There are 13 residues in the CDR3. Trimming shortened V by 1 base and J by 9 bases, and 10 bases separated the two germline ends. Per the germline V gene, CDR1 is SGHAT and CDR2 is FQNNGV. The DNA for the CDR3 is TGTGCCAGCAGCTTAGTTGCGCGAGGCATTCAGTACTTC. This encodes CASSLVARGIQYF.

The rearrangement links TRBV6-2 or TRBV6-3 to TRBJ2-1; D is perhaps TRBD2 (6 bases). Germline assignment: CDR1 MNHEY and CDR2 SVGEGT. V lost 0 bases and J lost 0, with 12 bases in between. The CDR3 is 17 amino acids. The CDR3 spells CASSYSKLGGSYNEQFF. CDR3 nucleotide sequence: TGTGCCAGCAGTTACTCGAAACTGGGAGGCTCCTACAATGAGCAGTTCTTC.

The V and J genes are TRBV18 and TRBJ1-1, with 10 bases fitting TRBD1. After removal of 6 bases from V and 8 bases from J, the junction contained 12 bases not matched to a gene. From germline, CDR1 is KGHSH and CDR2 LQKENI. This CDR3 is 15 amino acids long. The DNA of the CDR3 is TGTGCCAGCTCCGTCACCGTGGGACAGGGGATCGAAGCTTTCTTT. The encoded protein is CASSVTVGQGIEAFF. The full variable domain, completed using reference TRBV18 and TRBJ1-1, is NAGVMQNPRHLVRRRGQEARLRCSPMKGHSHVYWYRQLPEEGLKFMVYLQKENIIDESGMPKERFSAEFPKEGPSILRIQQVVRGDSAAYFCASSVTVGQGIEAFFGQGTRLTVV.

The chain is built from TRBV15 and TRBJ1-2; TRBD1 agrees at 10 bases. Germline lookup yields CDR1 LNHNV and CDR2 YYDKDF (reference sequence). This CDR3 contains 17 residues. After removal of 3 bases from V and 6 bases from J, the junction contained 13 bases not matched to a gene. In nucleotides, the CDR3 is TGTGCCACCAGCAGTAGACAGGGGGCGCGGGGGATGGATGGCTACACCTTC. Translation gives CATSSRQGARGMDGYTF.

Turning to this clone: The junction departs from the called germline gene at one end, perhaps through a read error. The chain combines TRBV3-1 (or the pseudogene TRBV3-2) with TRBJ1-3, with D unclear. The length of the CDR3 is 12 residues. Germline CDR1 and CDR2: LGHDT and YNNKEL (reference sequence). The CDR3 coding sequence is TGTGCCAGCAGCAAAGACACACGCACCATATATTTT. Translation: CASSKDTRTIYF.

V and J are TRBV4-1 and TRBJ1-1; no firm D call. Trimming cost V 4 bases and J 0 bases, with 15 bases left between them. The CDR3 is 16 amino acids. Germline V gene data show CDR1 as MGHRA and CDR2 as YSYEKL. In nucleotides, the CDR3 is TGCGCCAGCAGCCCCCCACTCCGATCCTTGAACACTGAAGCTTTCTTT. It translates to CASSPPLRSLNTEAFF.

The chain links TRBV15 to TRBJ2-5; possibly TRBD2 for D (6 bases). Germline assignment: CDR1 LNHNV and CDR2 YYDKDF (reference sequence). CDR3 length equals 16 residues. Trimming removed 7 bases from V and 0 bases from J, with 18 bases in between. The CDR3 sequence: CATKRIGRGNQETQYF. CDR3 bases: TGTGCCACCAAACGGATCGGGCGGGGAAACCAAGAGACCCAGTACTTC. The full variable domain, with the rest looked up from reference TRBV15 and TRBJ2-5, is DAMVIQNPRYQVTQFGKPVTLSCSQTLNHNVMYWYQQKSSQAPKLLFHYYDKDFNNEADTPDNFQSRRPNTSFCFLDIRSPGLGDTAMYLCATKRIGRGNQETQYFGPGTRLLVL.

The rearrangement joins TRBV18 to TRBJ2-7, with 7 bases lining up with TRBD1. The trim removed 3 bases at V and 0 bases at J, leaving 8 bases unmatched. The V gene's germline CDR1 is KGHSH and CDR2 LQKENI. The CDR3 contains 16 residues. The CDR3 loop reads CASSPLQGRTSYEQYF. The CDR3 coding sequence is TGTGCCAGCTCACCTCTACAGGGGCGTACCTCCTACGAGCAGTACTTC.

In DNA form, the CDR3 reads TGTGCCAGCAGCGTAGCGGGAGGGGGCCTTAAGACCCAGTACTTC. Its protein product is CASSVAGGGLKTQYF. This chain connects TRBV9 to TRBJ2-5; tentative D call: TRBD2 (8 bases). The CDR3 is 15 residues long. The V end was cut by 0 bases, the J end by 6 bases, with 15 bases between. The germline V gene has CDR1 SGDLS and CDR2 YYNGEE.

The chain combines TRBV2 with TRBJ1-1; a possible D gene is TRBD1 (5 bases). Germline V CDR1 and CDR2: SNHLY, FYNNEI. This CDR3 contains 13 residues. V lost 6 bases, J lost 5 bases, and 13 bases lay in between. CDR3 sequence (DNA): TGTGCCAGCAGGTTGCGCAGGGATACTGAAGCTTTCTTT. Its protein is CASRLRRDTEAFF. The full variable domain, in which reference TRBV2 and TRBJ1-1 provide the parts outside the CDR3, is EPEVTQTPSHQVTQMGQEVILRCVPISNHLYFYWYRQILGQKVEFLVSFYNNEISEKSEIFDDQFSVERPDGSNFTLKIRSTKLEDSAMYFCASRLRRDTEAFFGQGTRLTVV.

This clone was seen a handful of times. This chain connects TRBV23-1 to TRBJ1-5; D is possibly TRBD1 (6 bases). TRBV23-1 is known as an ORF, though its function is uncertain. V lost 0 bases, J lost 0 bases, and 15 bases lay in between. The length of the CDR3 is 18 residues. The CDR3 DNA sequence: TGCGCCAGCAGTCAATCTCGGCGGACGGGACATAGCAATCAGCCCCAGCATTTT. This codes for CASSQSRRTGHSNQPQHF.